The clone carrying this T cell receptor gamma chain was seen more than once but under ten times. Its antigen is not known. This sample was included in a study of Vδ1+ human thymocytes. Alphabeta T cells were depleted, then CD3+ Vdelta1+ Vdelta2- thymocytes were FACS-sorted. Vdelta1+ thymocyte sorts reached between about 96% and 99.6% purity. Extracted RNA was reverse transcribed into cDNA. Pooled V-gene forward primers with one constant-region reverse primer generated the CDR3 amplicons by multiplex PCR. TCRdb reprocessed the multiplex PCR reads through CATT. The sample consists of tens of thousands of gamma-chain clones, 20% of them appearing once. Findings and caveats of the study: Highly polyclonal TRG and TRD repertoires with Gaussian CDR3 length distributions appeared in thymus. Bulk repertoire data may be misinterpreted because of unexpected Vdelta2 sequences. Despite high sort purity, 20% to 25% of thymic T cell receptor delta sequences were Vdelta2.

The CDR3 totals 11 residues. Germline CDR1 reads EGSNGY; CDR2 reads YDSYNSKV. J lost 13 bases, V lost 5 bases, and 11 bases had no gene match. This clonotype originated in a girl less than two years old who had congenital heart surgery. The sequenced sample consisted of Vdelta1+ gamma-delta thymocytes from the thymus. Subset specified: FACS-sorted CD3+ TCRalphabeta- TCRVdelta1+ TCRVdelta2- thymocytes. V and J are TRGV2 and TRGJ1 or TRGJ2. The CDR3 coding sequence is TGTGCCACCTGGGTTAGTGAGAAAAAACTCTTT. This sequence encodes CATWVSEKKLF.